The next 32 T cell receptor beta chains were all read from a single sample in a study of T cell clones after liver transplantation. Here immunoSEQ multiplex PCR was the method, and the copy in TCRdb shows in-frame clones only, minus some. This sample has around 51,000 clones, with 86% found just once. The sample in question was CD8+ T cells from blood, obtained 12 months after liver transplant. These receptor sequences come from a human patient who received a liver transplant. The T cells may come from the graft donor.

This clone has just a few counts. The rearrangement links TRBV19 to TRBJ2-7; 7 bases align to TRBD1. The germline V gene encodes CDR1 LNHDA and CDR2 SQIVND (reference sequence). V gave up 6 bases and J gave up 1 base; unmatched junction bases: 9. The CDR3 has 15 residues. CDR3 protein: CASSPTGKMSYEQYF. The CDR3 DNA sequence: TGTGCCAGTAGCCCGACAGGGAAGATGTCCTACGAGCAGTACTTC.

This chain connects TRBV4-1 to TRBJ2-3; a possible D gene is TRBD2 (6 bases). CDR3 length: 15 amino acids. CDR1 is MGHRA and CDR2 is YSYEKL in the germline V gene. The V and J ends lost 4 bases and 0 bases respectively, with 11 bases between them. CDR3 sequence (DNA): TGCGCCAGCAGCCCCTATGGGGGGAGCACAGATACGCAGTATTTT. Its protein is CASSPYGGSTDTQYF.

The CDR3 protein is CASSIIRGSGELFF. CDR3 DNA sequence: TGTGCCAGTAGTATTATACGAGGGTCCGGGGAGCTGTTTTTT. This sequence joins TRBV19 and TRBJ2-2; TRBD2 might be the D (5 bases). Germline lookup yields CDR1 LNHDA and CDR2 SQIVND (reference sequence). V lost 3 bases and J lost 6, with 11 bases in between. This CDR3 comprises 14 residues.

This chain uses TRBV28 with TRBJ1-2; maybe TRBD1 (5 bases). V gave up 3 bases and J gave up 2 bases, with 19 bases separating them. From germline, CDR1 is MDHEN and CDR2 SYDVKM. CDR3 length: 17 residues. CDR3 protein: CASSFHNPGTENYGYTF. In nucleotides, the CDR3 is TGTGCCAGCAGTTTCCATAATCCCGGGACGGAAAACTATGGCTACACCTTC.

The table lists this clone with a count of one. This chain links TRBV7-9 with TRBJ2-1, with 10 bases aligning to TRBD2. V gave up 1 base and J gave up 1 base; unmatched junction bases: 7. The germline V gene has CDR1 SEHNR and CDR2 FQNEAQ (reference sequence). The length of the CDR3 is 18 residues. The CDR3 is CASSLVPAGGPSYNEQFF. CDR3 sequence (DNA): TGTGCCAGCAGCTTAGTCCCAGCGGGAGGGCCTTCCTACAATGAGCAGTTCTTC.

V usage is TRBV4-1 and J usage is TRBJ2-7; D uncertain. The CDR3 extends over 13 amino acids. The germline gives CDR1 MGHRA, CDR2 YSYEKL. V was cut by 0 bases and J by 5 bases, with 8 bases left in between. CDR3 nucleotide sequence: TGCGCCAGCAGCCAAGAATTAGGACACGAGCAGTACTTC. It is translated as CASSQELGHEQYF.

The genes are TRBV2 and TRBJ2-1, with D possibly called TRBD1 or TRBD2 (6 bases each). In germline, CDR1 is SNHLY, CDR2 FYNNEI. Between the trimmed V and J ends, which lost 7 bases and 0 bases, there was a span of 16 bases. CDR3 length equals 16 residues. The CDR3 DNA reads as TGTGCCAGCACCCCGGGGGCGACCAGCTCCTACAATGAGCAGTTCTTC. It translates to CASTPGATSSYNEQFF.

This chain connects TRBV11-2 to TRBJ1-5; unclear D gene. CDR3 size: 15 residues. Germline CDR1 reads SGHAT; CDR2 reads FQNNGV. Trimming removed 0 bases at V and 8 bases at J, with 14 bases between. CDR3: CASSLDQASREPQHF. In nucleotides, the CDR3 is TGTGCCAGCAGCTTAGATCAGGCCTCCCGGGAGCCCCAGCATTTT.

The chain carries TRBV7-2 and TRBJ2-3, with 9 positions matching TRBD2. The ends lost 5 bases at V and 0 bases at J; junction bases unmatched: 3. The CDR3 loop spans 15 amino acids. In germline, CDR1 is SGHTA, CDR2 FQGNSA. CDR3 nucleotides: TGTGCCAGCAGCCCAGCGGGAGGCAGCACAGATACGCAGTATTTT. Translated, it gives CASSPAGGSTDTQYF.

The rearrangement uses TRBV5-6 and TRBJ1-4; D unclear. From germline, CDR1 is SGHDT and CDR2 YYEEEE. The CDR3 consists of 15 residues. Between the trimmed V and J ends, which lost 5 bases and 0 bases, there was a span of 11 bases. The DNA of the CDR3 is TGTGCCAGCAGTCAGGTCAGCGCAACTAATGAAAAACTGTTTTTT. Translation: CASSQVSATNEKLFF.

On this clone itself: Distinct nucleotide sequences in the sample also encode this CDR3. The chain recombines TRBV19 with TRBJ2-1, with TRBD2 identical over 11 bases. The junction had 3 bases not matched to a gene; V was cut back by 3 bases and J by 5 bases. The CDR3 runs to 15 residues. Germline V lookup: CDR1 LNHDA, CDR2 SQIVND (reference sequence). CDR3 in amino acids: CASSILAGGNNEQFF. CDR3 DNA sequence: TGTGCCAGTAGTATCCTAGCGGGAGGAAACAATGAGCAGTTCTTC.

The J gene is TRBJ2-2, the V gene TRBV28, with D possibly being TRBD1 (6 bases). Looked up from germline, CDR1 is MDHEN and CDR2 is SYDVKM. CDR3 size: 15 residues. Trimming shortened V by 3 bases and J by 5 bases, and 13 bases separated the two germline ends. The CDR3 region is CASSFRGIWTGELFF. For the CDR3, the DNA is TGTGCCAGCAGTTTTAGGGGGATTTGGACCGGGGAGCTGTTTTTT. The complete variable domain, with remaining parts taken from reference TRBV28 and TRBJ2-2, reads DVKVTQSSRYLVKRTGEKVFLECVQDMDHENMFWYRQDPGLGLRLIYFSYDVKMKEKGDIPEGYSVSREKKERFSLILESASTNQTSMYLCASSFRGIWTGELFFGEGSRLTVL.

This clone is labeled as medium-sized (0.01 to 0.1%). V usage is TRBV5-1 and J usage is TRBJ2-7, with TRBD2 as a possible D gene (6 bases). The germline gives CDR1 SGHRS, CDR2 YFSETQ. V lost 4 bases to trimming and J lost 0 bases, with 14 bases between them. CDR3 length equals 15 residues. CDR3 DNA: TGCGCCAGCAGCCCCTGGGGAGGCGCCTCCTACGAGCAGTACTTC. Its protein product is CASSPWGGASYEQYF.

This rearrangement joins TRBV27 to TRBJ1-1, with D uncertain. CDR1 is MNHEY, CDR2 SMNVEV, per germline (reference sequence). With 1 base removed from V and 0 bases from J, the gap between germline ends came to 9 bases. The CDR3 runs 15 residues. Here the CDR3 reads CASSLFPGMNTEAFF. In nucleotides, the CDR3 is TGTGCCAGCAGTTTATTTCCGGGTATGAACACTGAAGCTTTCTTT.

The genes are TRBV30 and TRBJ2-7; 10 bases match TRBD1. The V and J ends lost 3 bases and 6 bases, in that order; junction bases with no gene match: 5. The germline V gene has CDR1 GTSNPN and CDR2 SVGIG (reference sequence). The length of the CDR3 is 13 residues. The CDR3 here is CAWRGQGPSEQYF. The CDR3 DNA reads TGTGCCTGGAGGGGACAGGGGCCCTCCGAGCAGTACTTC.

This clone was seen a single time. This chain uses TRBV28 with TRBJ2-1, with 7 bases fitting TRBD2. V shed 3 bases, J shed 1 base, and the junction held 12 bases outside the gene matches. The CDR3 totals 18 residues. Germline V CDR1 and CDR2: MDHEN, SYDVKM. The DNA of the CDR3 is TGTGCCAGCAGTTTCCCTTCCCCCCCAGCGGGATCCTACAATGAGCAGTTCTTC. Protein: CASSFPSPPAGSYNEQFF.

In this sample, this clone turned up once. The rearrangement joins TRBV28 to TRBJ1-1, with unresolved D. Germline CDR1 is MDHEN and CDR2 is SYDVKM. The CDR3 runs 15 residues. Trimming took off 4 bases at V and 1 base at J, with 13 bases between the two ends. In nucleotides, the CDR3 is TGTGCCAGCAGTTCGCTTACGTGGGGGAACACTGAAGCTTTCTTT. Translating it yields CASSSLTWGNTEAFF.

J is TRBJ2-7 and V is TRBV19, with 12 bases aligning to TRBD2. Unmatched junction bases numbered 8, after V lost 5 bases and J lost 6 bases. This CDR3 comprises 15 residues. The germline CDR1 and CDR2 sequences are LNHDA and SQIVND (reference sequence). The CDR3 sequence is CASSPTSGSFTEQYF. DNA for the CDR3: TGTGCCAGTAGTCCGACTAGCGGGAGTTTTACCGAGCAGTACTTC. The full variable domain, with the rest looked up from reference TRBV19 and TRBJ2-7, is DGGITQSPKYLFRKEGQNVTLSCEQNLNHDAMYWYRQDPGQGLRLIYYSQIVNDFQKGDIAEGYSVSREKKESFPLTVTSAQKNPTAFYLCASSPTSGSFTEQYFGPGTRLTVT.

This sequence joins TRBV4-3 and TRBJ2-2, with D unclear. Germline CDR1 and CDR2: LGHNA and YSLEER. This CDR3 comprises 17 residues. Trimming took off 1 base at V and 4 bases at J, with 16 bases between the two ends. For the CDR3, the DNA is TGCGCCAGCAGCCAAGTATTTAAGGGTGAAGGCACCGGGGAGCTGTTTTTT. This encodes CASSQVFKGEGTGELFF.

The genes are TRBV4-3 and TRBJ2-7; D may match TRBD1 or TRBD2 (5 bases each). Germline V CDR1 and CDR2: LGHNA, YSLEER. V was cut by 5 bases and J by 6 bases, with 17 bases left in between. CDR3 length: 14 residues. CDR3 loop: CASSSGTRALEQYF. CDR3 DNA: TGCGCCAGCAGCTCCGGGACCCGTGCCCTCGAGCAGTACTTC.

Many counts were recorded for this clone. The V call is TRBV29-1, the J call TRBJ1-2, with D uncertain. This CDR3 spans 14 amino acids. Germline V CDR1 and CDR2: SQVTM, ANQGSEA. With 3 bases removed from V and 3 bases from J, the gap between germline ends came to 14 bases. CDR3 nucleotide sequence: TGCAGCGTTGAGCGGGTCACCTCCGACTATGGCTACACCTTC. Translated: CSVERVTSDYGYTF.

The rearrangement uses TRBV15 and TRBJ2-7; D is ambiguous. With 5 bases removed from V and 1 base from J, the gap between germline ends came to 12 bases. From germline, CDR1 is LNHNV and CDR2 YYDKDF (reference sequence). There are 14 residues in the CDR3. The CDR3 protein is CATSGEDPSYEQYF. The CDR3 region has the DNA TGTGCCACCAGCGGTGAAGATCCTTCCTACGAGCAGTACTTC. The entire variable domain, with the rest obtained from reference TRBV15 and TRBJ2-7, is as follows: DAMVIQNPRYQVTQFGKPVTLSCSQTLNHNVMYWYQQKSSQAPKLLFHYYDKDFNNEADTPDNFQSRRPNTSFCFLDIRSPGLGDTAMYLCATSGEDPSYEQYFGPGTRLTVT.

This chain uses TRBV28 with TRBJ1-2; TRBD1 is a possible D gene (6 bases). The CDR3 is 14 residues long. V lost 2 bases to trimming and J lost 8 bases, with 15 bases between them. Per germline, CDR1 MDHEN and CDR2 SYDVKM. CDR3 sequence: CASSLTQGSGGYTF. CDR3 DNA: TGTGCCAGCAGTTTAACACAGGGTAGTGGCGGCTACACCTTC.

Worth noting for this clone: Other DNA sequences of this sample code for an identical CDR3. The chain links TRBV9 to TRBJ1-1; D unresolved. This CDR3 is built from 13 residues. The V end was cut by 0 bases, the J end by 3 bases, with 6 bases between. Germline V gene lookup returns CDR1 SGDLS and CDR2 YYNGEE. CDR3 nucleotides: TGTGCCAGCAGCGTAGGAGGGCACACTGAAGCTTTCTTT. Translation gives CASSVGGHTEAFF.

V is TRBV5-6 and J is TRBJ1-5, with D perhaps TRBD1 (5 bases). This CDR3 is built from 16 residues. V was cut by 0 bases and J by 1 base, with 11 bases left in between. Germline CDR1 reads SGHDT; CDR2 reads YYEEEE. CDR3 protein: CASSLGGRGSNQPQHF. CDR3 coding DNA: TGTGCCAGCAGCTTGGGGGGGAGAGGAAGCAATCAGCCCCAGCATTTT.

This rearrangement joins TRBV6-1 to TRBJ2-7; 7 positions match TRBD2. The CDR3 totals 15 residues. The germline V gene has CDR1 MNHNS and CDR2 SASEGT. Trimming removed 4 bases from V and 3 bases from J; junction bases left unmatched: 9. CDR3 residues: CASSVATSDLYEQYF. The CDR3 DNA reads TGTGCCAGCAGTGTGGCTACTAGCGACCTCTACGAGCAGTACTTC.

In nucleotides, the CDR3 is TGTGCCAGCAGTTTATCCCCAGGTGGGGGGGGCATTCAGTACTTC. Its protein product is CASSLSPGGGGIQYF. The chain uses TRBV27 and TRBJ2-4; 7 nucleotides agree with TRBD2. Looked up from germline, CDR1 is MNHEY and CDR2 is SMNVEV (reference sequence). This CDR3 region has 15 residues. The J segment lost 9 bases and the V segment lost 0 bases, leaving 8 bases of the junction unmatched.

This clone was counted only a few times. The rearrangement links TRBV9 to TRBJ2-2; TRBD1 might be the D (6 bases). The CDR3 consists of 13 residues. Trimming pared 3 bases from V and 6 bases from J, leaving 9 bases between. Germline CDR1 reads SGDLS; CDR2 reads YYNGEE. The CDR3 DNA is TGTGCCAGCAGCGAGTGGACAGCCGGGGAGCTGTTTTTT. Residues: CASSEWTAGELFF.

This chain links TRBV7-9 with TRBJ2-3; D uncertain. Germline values: CDR1 SEHNR, CDR2 FQNEAQ (reference sequence). V was shortened by 5 bases and J by 0 bases, with 12 bases between the two germline ends. The CDR3 is 15 residues long. CDR3 coding DNA: TGTGCCAGCAGCGGGTCCTTCTCTAGCACAGATACGCAGTATTTT. Encoded protein: CASSGSFSSTDTQYF.

The chain's CDR3 is CASSLTGYTEAFF. DNA of the CDR3: TGCGCCAGCAGCCTGACAGGTTACACTGAAGCTTTCTTT. V usage is TRBV5-1 and J usage is TRBJ1-1; a weak D match, TRBD1 (6 bases). V was shortened by 4 bases and J by 3 bases, with 10 bases between the two germline ends. Germline CDR1 and CDR2: SGHRS and YFSETQ. The CDR3 contains 13 residues.

The chain has TRBV11-3 and TRBJ2-3; TRBD2 aligns across 12 bases. This CDR3 has 15 residues. The V and J ends lost 5 bases and 4 bases, in that order; junction bases with no gene match: 4. The germline gives CDR1 SGHNT, CDR2 YENEEA. The CDR3 DNA is TGTGCCAGCAGCCCAGCTAGCGGGAGGGCAGATACGCAGTATTTT. This translates into CASSPASGRADTQYF.

This sequence joins TRBV7-9 and TRBJ2-1; D is perhaps TRBD2 (5 bases). The V gene's germline CDR1 is SEHNR and CDR2 FQNEAQ (reference sequence). V was pared by 4 bases and J by 0 bases, with 13 bases between. The CDR3 covers 16 residues. The CDR3 DNA follows: TGTGCCAGCAGCTCCACTGGACTCGACTCCTACAATGAGCAGTTCTTC. Its translation is CASSSTGLDSYNEQFF.